This T cell receptor beta chain came from a study of T-cell reconstitution after alpha-beta-depleted transplantation in children. The CDR3 has 14 residues. The V gene's germline CDR1 is ENHRY and CDR2 SYGVKD. V shed 6 bases and J 5 bases; nucleotides not matched to a gene: 6. Comments on this clonotype: Its antigen remains unidentified.

Study results and limitations: Expanded graft clones numbering several hundred reportedly gave rise to alpha-beta T cells about two months after transplant. Hyperexpanded clones declined; after one year, newly produced T cells mostly supplied diversity. Surviving recipient T cells and thymic progenitors underlay high day-60 TCRbeta diversity in some patients.

The authors prepared the TCRbeta library with unique molecular identifiers. TCRdb re-called the PCR reads with MiXCR, one entry per CDR3 protein. Of approximately 980,000 distinct CDR3 sequences in the sample, around 30% were seen once. The sample in question was PBMCs, mostly from graft donor cells, obtained 360 days after TCRalphabeta/CD19-depleted stem cell transplant. The source of this sequence is a boy under two years old who had a stem cell transplant for SCID, so the T cells may come from the graft donor. The chain has TRBV10-3 and TRBJ2-5; 10 nucleotides match TRBD1. In DNA, the CDR3 is TGTGCCATCAGCAAGACAGGGGGCGGTGAGACCCAGTACTTC. Translating it yields CAISKTGGGETQYF.